This TCR beta chain stems from a study of radiation and T cells in renal cell carcinoma. Remarks on this clone: Its antigen is not known.

Broader study findings: From baseline, blood top tumor clonotypes peaked at 2 weeks post-radiation. Without pretreatment biopsies, baseline tumor clonotype presence was undetermined.

CDR1 and CDR2 (germline): MNHNS, SASEGT. Trimming took 4 bases from V and 1 from J, leaving 8 bases between them. The CDR3 sequence is 15 residues long. Produced via immunoSEQ multiplex PCR; TCRdb's table is partial and in-frame only. The sample yields approximately 83,000 clones, about 85% seen once. Time point reported: blood 4 weeks post-SBRT, at nephrectomy. Treatment indicated: 15 Gy SBRT to primary tumor, nephrectomy 4 weeks later. This chain joins TRBV6-1 and TRBJ2-6, with D uncertain. This specimen was blood, taken from a patient whose treatment included radiotherapy and nephrectomy. This TCR derives from a man aged 50-60 years with renal cell carcinoma. The CDR3 region has the DNA TGTGCCAGCAGTGCTAAGGCGTCTGGGGCCAACGTCCTGACTTTC. This gives the protein CASSAKASGANVLTF.